Presented here are 3 T cell receptor beta chains from one specimen sequenced in a study of shared clonotypes between healthy human individuals. Naive CD8 isolation took CD45RO-negative cells positively selected for CCR7 and excluded terminally differentiated effector memory CD45RA+ cells. Only in-frame clones appear in the TCRdb table, and some are missing; sequencing was by immunoSEQ multiplex PCR. This sample yields millions of clones, of which about 95% are seen a single time; more than 0.95% belongs to the top ten. The sample consisted of naive CD8+ T cells sorted from blood. These receptors were taken from a man between 18 and 35 years old in good health.

V gene TRBV7-9 combines with J gene TRBJ2-7; TRBD1 agrees at 8 bases. The CDR3 covers 14 residues. Germline CDR1 reads SEHNR; CDR2 reads FQNEAQ (reference sequence). Unmatched junction bases numbered 6, after V lost 5 bases and J lost 3 bases. The CDR3 DNA is TGTGCCAGCAGCGGGGGACAGGTATTCTACGAGCAGTACTTC. This translates into CASSGGQVFYEQYF. The entire variable domain, with the rest obtained from reference TRBV7-9 and TRBJ2-7, is as follows: DTGVSQNPRHKITKRGQNVTFRCDPISEHNRLYWYRQTLGQGPEFLTYFQNEAQLEKSRLLSDRFSAERPKGSFSTLEIQRTEQGDSAMYLCASSGGQVFYEQYFGPGTRLTVT.

This clone was seen once. V and J are TRBV6-6 and TRBJ2-1; TRBD2 matches at 12 bases. Looked up from germline, CDR1 is MNHNY and CDR2 is SVGAGI (reference sequence). There are 14 residues in the CDR3. V was clipped by 5 bases and J by 9 bases; unmatched bases: 5. The CDR3 region is CASSEGLAGGEQFF. DNA of the CDR3: TGTGCCAGCAGTGAGGGACTAGCGGGTGGTGAGCAGTTCTTC.

The chain recombines TRBV4-1 with TRBJ1-2; D is unclear. V was pared by 4 bases and J by 8 bases, with 14 bases between. The germline gives CDR1 MGHRA, CDR2 YSYEKL. This CDR3 comprises 13 residues. The CDR3 bases are TGCGCCAGCAGCCTCCAAATTAGTTTAGGCTACACCTTC. It specifies CASSLQISLGYTF.